The source of this T cell receptor (beta chain) is a study of T cell repertoires in cytomegalovirus infection (dated by TCRdb to about 2019). Turning to the overall study: The peptide stimulations were aimed at well-studied HLA-B-restricted epitopes as well as recently identified HLA-C-restricted CMV epitopes, whose presentation resists viral immunomodulation. Donor HLA type was relevant to the analysis, as public TCR beta signatures indicated carriage of CMV infection together with the matching HLA type.

The study at large found these results: Carriers of CMV infection plus the relevant HLA type were discriminated by the cumulative frequency of public TCR beta family members in the study cohort and in an independent approximately 360-donor cohort. The ex vivo response was dominated by HLA-C-restricted CMV-specific TCR beta clonotypes, and the single most frequent clonotype in two of eight donors was supplied by these HLA-C-restricted clonotypes.

The treatment or condition label here, explained by the study, means: in vitro stimulation with specific CMV peptide epitopes to enrich CMV-specific T cells. Reading the germline V gene gives CDR1 MNHNS and CDR2 SASEGT. The CDR3 has 17 amino acids, counting the end cysteine and phenylalanine. CDR3 DNA is the only sequence kept; it has 51 bases, read in frame from the first base. V is shortened by 8 bases, J by 4 bases, and the region joining them spans 23 bases. Comment on this clonotype: Its antigen is currently not known. No much larger clone is present one base from it, and per-base qualities are unavailable.

Sequencing instrument: Illumina HiSeq 1500. TCRdb ran its own pipeline on the public reads, namely fastp trimming at Q25 and MiXCR clone calling, and kept in-frame beta chains. Duplicate CDR3 protein sequences are folded into a single record with the most common DNA and genes. This sample lists about 770,000 distinct CDR3 sequences; just under 30% were detected once. Over 10% of the sample lies in the top ten. The rearrangement joined TRBV6-1 to TRBJ2-2; TRBD2 is perhaps the D gene, given 6 matching bases. This clonotype originated in a human donor in good health (CMV status not recorded). Some clones in this sample may be carry-over from other donors' samples. The specimen was cultured CD8+ T cells from PBMCs, collected from culture after CMV antigen stimulation. Read as DNA, the sequence is TGTGCCAGCCCCCCCTGGGGTGGGCTGGGGGGCACCGGGGAGCTGTTTTTT. Translation gives CASPPWGGLGGTGELFF.